The 17 T cell receptor beta chains given below trace back to one sample, sequenced in a study of T cells in Graves' hyperthyroidism and ophthalmopathy. Amplification of TCR beta CDR3 regions used RNA as the template. The study used the HTBI primer set for a first-round RT-PCR of the TCR CDR3. TCRdb redid the calling of the multiplex PCR reads with MiXCR, one entry per CDR3 protein. Found here are 600,000 to 750,000 distinct CDR3 sequences, about 18% of them singletons; the top ten hold about a sixth. Sequencing was carried out using blood. These receptors were collected from a man aged 50 or older with Graves' hyperthyroidism.

Of note for this clonotype: This may arise from a read error, as a much more abundant clone is one base away. The chain uses TRBV5-1 and TRBJ2-7, with D possibly called TRBD1 or TRBD2 (5 bases each). This CDR3 spans 14 amino acids. The V gene's germline CDR1 is SGHRS and CDR2 YFSETQ. The CDR3 region has the DNA TGCGCCAGCAGCACCCGGGACGGTGCCTACGAGGAGTACTTC. This sequence encodes CASSTRDGAYEEYF.

This clonotype has a count of ten or more. This chain links TRBV12-3 or TRBV12-4 with TRBJ2-5, with 8 nucleotides matching TRBD2. The CDR3 has 15 residues. The V gene end was trimmed by 3 bases and the J gene end by 3 bases; junction bases not matched to a gene: 6. The CDR3 nucleotides read TGTGCCAGCAGTTTTGGCGGGAGGACGGAAGAGACCCAGTACTTC. This sequence encodes CASSFGGRTEETQYF.

This clonotype appeared many times. CDR3 sequence reads: CASSETKYEQYF. CDR3 nucleotide sequence: TGTGCCAGCAGCGAAACCAAATACGAGCAGTACTTC. The chain joins TRBV13 to TRBJ2-7, with no clear D. The CDR3 length is 12 residues. V dropped 5 bases and J dropped 4 bases, with 9 bases sitting between them. CDR1 is PRHDT, CDR2 FYEKMQ, per germline (reference sequence).

The sample holds many counts of this clonotype. The junction departs from the called germline gene at one end, perhaps through a read error. This chain connects TRBV7-2 to TRBJ2-5; D not resolved. The CDR3 is made up of 13 amino acids. From germline, CDR1 is SGHTA and CDR2 FQGNSA. DNA for the CDR3: TGTGTCAGCAGCTTAGAAGTTGGGGAGACCCAGTACTTC. It translates to CVSSLEVGETQYF.

This clonotype has a handful of counts. V and J are TRBV28 and TRBJ2-7; either TRBD1 or TRBD2 may supply D (5 bases each). The CDR3 runs to 13 residues. Germline V CDR1 and CDR2: MDHEN, SYDVKM. V dropped 11 bases and J dropped 4 bases, with 18 bases sitting between them. CDR3 in DNA: TGTGCCTCCCACGGGGCAGGGTGGTACGAGCAGTACTTC. The encoded protein is CASHGAGWYEQYF.

This clonotype was detected ten times or more. The gene calls are TRBV27 and TRBJ2-7; 7 bases align to TRBD2. Germline V gene sequence: CDR1 MNHEY, CDR2 SMNVEV (reference sequence). J was trimmed by 3 bases and V by 4 bases; bases with no gene match: 9. The CDR3 length is 15 residues. CDR3 residues: CASSSLEGGLYEQYF. The DNA for the CDR3 is TGTGCCAGCAGTTCGCTAGAGGGAGGGCTCTACGAGCAGTACTTC.

This clonotype has a handful of counts. The V gene is TRBV3-1, the J gene TRBJ2-1; possible D gene TRBD1, 5 bases. V lost 0 bases to trimming and J lost 8 bases, with 14 bases between them. The CDR3 runs 15 residues. CDR1 is LGHDT and CDR2 is YNNKEL in the germline V gene (reference sequence). The CDR3 sequence is CASSQDSVWGYEQFF. The CDR3 DNA reads TGTGCCAGCAGCCAAGATAGTGTATGGGGCTATGAGCAGTTCTTC.

The table lists this clonotype with many counts. The CDR3 nucleotides read TGTGCCAGCAGCCCTCAGGGGAACACCGGGGAGCTGTTTTTT. Protein sequence: CASSPQGNTGELFF. The chain is built from TRBV7-2 and TRBJ2-2, with D perhaps matching TRBD1 (5 bases). With 5 bases removed from V and 1 base from J, the gap between germline ends came to 8 bases. Per germline, CDR1 SGHTA and CDR2 FQGNSA. The CDR3 is 14 residues long.

This clonotype was recorded many times. The genes are TRBV19 and TRBJ1-1; 10 nucleotides align to TRBD1. The CDR3 sequence is 15 residues long. CDR1 and CDR2 (germline): LNHDA, SQIVND (reference sequence). V lost 5 bases to trimming and J lost 5 bases; unmatched junction nucleotides: 8. The chain's CDR3 is CASSSTGGETTEAFF. CDR3 sequence (DNA): TGTGCCAGTAGTTCGACAGGGGGCGAGACGACTGAAGCTTTCTTT.

Points on this clonotype: At one boundary the junction diverges from the germline segment, which might be a read error. The chain combines TRBV7-9 with TRBJ1-1; the D is unclear. Per the germline V gene, CDR1 is SEHNR and CDR2 is FQNEAQ (reference sequence). This CDR3 is 14 amino acids long. The CDR3 protein is CASSPPTANTEVFF. In DNA form, the CDR3 reads TGTGCCAGCAGCCCTCCCACAGCGAACACTGAAGTTTTCTTT.

This clonotype was observed many times. The chain links TRBV29-1 to TRBJ2-7; 9 bases fit TRBD1. CDR3 size: 15 residues. The V gene end was trimmed by 1 base and the J gene end by 3 bases; junction bases not matched to a gene: 7. The V gene's germline CDR1 is SQVTM and CDR2 ANQGSEA. The chain's CDR3 is CSVEGIPGQGYEQYF. The CDR3 DNA reads TGCAGCGTTGAAGGGATCCCGGGACAGGGCTACGAGCAGTACTTC.

This clonotype was counted at least ten times. V gene TRBV2 combines with J gene TRBJ2-5; D not certain. Germline V CDR1 and CDR2: SNHLY, FYNNEI. CDR3 length: 13 residues. Trimming stripped 4 bases from V and 6 bases from J, with 12 bases between. CDR3 in DNA: TGTGCCAGCAGTGGAGAAGGGCTTAAGACCCAGTACTTC. Translated, it gives CASSGEGLKTQYF.

This clonotype was seen ten or more times. The CDR3 sequence: CASSFPRGSGSLKSPYEQYF. CDR3 DNA sequence: TGTGCCAGCAGTTTCCCCAGGGGTAGCGGGTCGCTAAAATCCCCCTACGAGCAGTACTTC. The chain is built from TRBV28 and TRBJ2-7; tentative D call: TRBD2 (7 bases). CDR1 is MDHEN, CDR2 SYDVKM, per germline. The CDR3 extends over 20 amino acids. Trimming cost V 3 bases and J 2 bases, with 29 bases left between them. Full variable domain (rest looked up from reference TRBV28 and TRBJ2-7): DVKVTQSSRYLVKRTGEKVFLECVQDMDHENMFWYRQDPGLGLRLIYFSYDVKMKEKGDIPEGYSVSREKKERFSLILESASTNQTSMYLCASSFPRGSGSLKSPYEQYFGPGTRLTVT.

At least ten counts were recorded for this clonotype. The chain links TRBV6-1 to TRBJ2-7; 8 positions match TRBD1. The trim removed 5 bases at V and 1 base at J, leaving 7 bases unmatched. Germline V gene data show CDR1 as MNHNS and CDR2 as SASEGT. CDR3 size: 15 residues. CDR3 DNA sequence: TGTGCCAGCAGTTACAGGGGACAGGAGTCCTACGAGCAGTACTTC. Protein: CASSYRGQESYEQYF.

This clonotype was observed many times. This sequence joins TRBV12-3 or TRBV12-4 and TRBJ1-1, with TRBD1 as a possible D gene (6 bases). The CDR3 has 14 residues. V lost 5 bases to trimming and J lost 5 bases, with 15 bases between them. The CDR3 reads CASSTEGGRTEAFF. The CDR3, as DNA: TGTGCCAGCAGTACTGAGGGGGGGAGAACTGAAGCTTTCTTT.

The sample holds many counts of this clonotype. This chain uses TRBV30 with TRBJ1-1; D is perhaps TRBD1 (6 bases). Germline CDR1 GTSNPN, CDR2 SVGIG (reference sequence). V gave up 3 bases and J gave up 2 bases, with 10 bases separating them. The CDR3 has 13 residues. The CDR3 region is CAWSKQGNTEAFF. The DNA for the CDR3 is TGTGCCTGGAGCAAACAGGGAAACACTGAAGCTTTCTTT.

The chain has TRBV6-2 or TRBV6-3 and TRBJ2-3; 9 bases align to TRBD2. The ends lost 4 bases at V and 3 bases at J; junction bases unmatched: 14. Germline CDR1 and CDR2: MNHEY and SVGEGT. This CDR3 region has 18 residues. In nucleotides, the CDR3 is TGTGCCAGCAGTTCGACAGGGTATAGCGGGAGCGAGACAGATACGCAGTATTTT. Translation: CASSSTGYSGSETDTQYF.